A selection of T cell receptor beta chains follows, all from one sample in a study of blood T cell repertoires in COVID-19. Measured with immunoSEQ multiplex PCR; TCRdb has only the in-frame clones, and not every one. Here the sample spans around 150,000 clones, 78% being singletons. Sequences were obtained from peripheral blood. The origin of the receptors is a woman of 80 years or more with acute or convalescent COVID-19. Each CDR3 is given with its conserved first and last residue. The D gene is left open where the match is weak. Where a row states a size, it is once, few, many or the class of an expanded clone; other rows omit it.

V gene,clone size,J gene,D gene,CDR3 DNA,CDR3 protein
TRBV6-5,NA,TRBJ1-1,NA,TGTGCCAGCAGTTATTTAGGGGGGAACACTGAAGCTTTCTTT,CASSYLGGNTEAFF
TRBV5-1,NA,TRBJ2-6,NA,TGCGCCAGCAGCCTGGCCTCAGGGCTTGGGGCCAACGTCCTGACTTTC,CASSLASGLGANVLTF
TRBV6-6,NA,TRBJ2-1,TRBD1,TGTGCCAGCGGCTACCCCGGGACAGGGGCCTACAATGAGCAGTTCTTC,CASGYPGTGAYNEQFF
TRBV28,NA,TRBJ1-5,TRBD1,TGTGCCAGCAGTTTAGGGACAGTTATCAATCAGCCCCAGCATTTT,CASSLGTVINQPQHF
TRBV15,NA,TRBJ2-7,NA,TGTGCCACCAGCAGAGAGACAGGTCATTCCTACGAGCAGTACTTC,CATSRETGHSYEQYF
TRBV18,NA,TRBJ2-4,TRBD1,TGTGCCAGCTCACGGGAGCCGGGACAGGCTATTGGAAACATTCAGTACTTC,CASSREPGQAIGNIQYF
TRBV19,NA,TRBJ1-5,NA,TGTGCCAGTAGTATCGAACCTCAGAGCAATCAGCCCCAGCATTTT,CASSIEPQSNQPQHF
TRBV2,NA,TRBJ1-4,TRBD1,TGTGCCAGCAGTGCTCGGGACAGCAGGATTGAAAAACTGTTTTTT,CASSARDSRIEKLFF
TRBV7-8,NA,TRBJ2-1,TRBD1,TGTGCCAGCAGCTCCGGGACAGGGTCGGGTGAGCAGTTCTTC,CASSSGTGSGEQFF
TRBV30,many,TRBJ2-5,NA,TGTGCCTGGAGTCCGACTAGTTTTGCGGAGACCCAGTACTTC,CAWSPTSFAETQYF
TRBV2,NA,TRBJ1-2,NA,TGTGCCAGCAGTGAACTCGGGGTGGCGTCAAGTGGCTACACCTTC,CASSELGVASSGYTF
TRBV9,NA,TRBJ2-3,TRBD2,TGTGCCAGCAGCGTAGTTCCTAGCGGGAGTGCAGATACGCAGTATTTT,CASSVVPSGSADTQYF
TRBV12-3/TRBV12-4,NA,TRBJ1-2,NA,TGTGCCAGCAGTTACGGCTATGGCTACACCTTC,CASSYGYGYTF
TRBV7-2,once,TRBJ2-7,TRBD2,TGTGCCAGCAGCTTAGTTAGGGGACTAGCGGGGGTCCCCTACGAGCAGTACTTC,CASSLVRGLAGVPYEQYF
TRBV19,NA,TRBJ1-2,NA,TGTGCCAGTAGTACCTTCCAGCGCAGGGAGGGGAACTATGGCTACACCTTC,CASSTFQRREGNYGYTF
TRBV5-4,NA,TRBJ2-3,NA,TGTGCCAGCAGCTTGGCAGCCGAGGTGAATACGCAGTATTTT,CASSLAAEVNTQYF
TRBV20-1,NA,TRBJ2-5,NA,TGCAGTGCTAGCGTTCGGGAGACCCAGTACTTC,CSASVRETQYF
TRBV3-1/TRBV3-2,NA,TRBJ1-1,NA,TGTGCCAGCAGCCAAGATTGGGCAACGAACACTGAAGCTTTCTTT,CASSQDWATNTEAFF
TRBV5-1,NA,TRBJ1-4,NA,TGCGCCAGCAGCTTTCAGGGAAGGGAAAAACTGTTTTTT,CASSFQGREKLFF
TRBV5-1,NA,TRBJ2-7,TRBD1,TGCGCCAGCAGCTTGGCCACCGGGGACAGCCGCTACGAGCAGTACTTC,CASSLATGDSRYEQYF
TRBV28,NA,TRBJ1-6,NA,TGTGCCAGCACCGGGAGTATGGGTGGATTTAGCTCCTATAATTCACCCCTCCACTTT,CASTGSMGGFSSYNSPLHF
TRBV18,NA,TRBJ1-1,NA,TGTGCCAGCTCACCAACTTACAGCAAGAACACTGAAGCTTTCTTT,CASSPTYSKNTEAFF
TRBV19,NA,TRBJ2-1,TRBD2,TGTGCCAGTAGAACCGGGACTAGCGCTAATGAGCAGTTCTTC,CASRTGTSANEQFF
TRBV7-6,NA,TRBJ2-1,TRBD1,TGTGCCAGCAGCTTACAGGGACAGGGGGGTGAGCAGTTCTTC,CASSLQGQGGEQFF
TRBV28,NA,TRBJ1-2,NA,TGTGCCAGCAGTTTATCGGGGGGCGCAGGTTCTCGGAACTATGGCTACACCTTC,CASSLSGGAGSRNYGYTF
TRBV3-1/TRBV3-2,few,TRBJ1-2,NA,TGTGCCAGCAGCCAATCAGGGGAGTATGGCTACACCTTC,CASSQSGEYGYTF
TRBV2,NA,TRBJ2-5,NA,TGTGCCAGCAGAAAGACAGCCGTCCTTGAGACCCAGTACTTC,CASRKTAVLETQYF
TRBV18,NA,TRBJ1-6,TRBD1,TGTGCCAGCTCACCAACCCCGACAGGGCAAGGTTCACCCCTCCACTTT,CASSPTPTGQGSPLHF
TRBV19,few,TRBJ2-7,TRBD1,TGTGCCAGTAGTCCGGGACAGGGTTTCTACGAGCAGTACTTC,CASSPGQGFYEQYF
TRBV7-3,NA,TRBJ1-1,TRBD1,TGTGCCAGCAGCCTCACAGGGGGCGCTGGCTCTGAAGCTTTCTTT,CASSLTGGAGSEAFF
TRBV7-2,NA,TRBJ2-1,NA,TGTGCCAGCAGCCAAAAGGGACTTCGGTCCTACAATGAGCAGTTCTTC,CASSQKGLRSYNEQFF
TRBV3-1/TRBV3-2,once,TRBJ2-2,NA,TGTGCCAGCAGCCCATACACCGGGGAGCTGTTTTTT,CASSPYTGELFF